Each of the 6 T cell receptor beta chains below was sequenced from the same sample in a study of T cell repertoires and HLA-DP antigens. No antigen has been identified for these receptors. Assay: immunoSEQ multiplex PCR; the TCRdb copy retains only in-frame clones and omits some. The sample lists about 73,000 clones; roughly 75% were seen once. Sequencing was carried out using CD4+ T cells from PBMCs. These receptors came from a man between 60 and 75 years old in good health and CMV-seronegative.

The chain combines TRBV6-5 with TRBJ2-1, with TRBD2 matching over 13 bases. Per the germline V gene, CDR1 is MNHEY and CDR2 is SVGAGI. The CDR3 extends over 14 amino acids. V lost 6 bases to trimming and J lost 5 bases; unmatched junction nucleotides: 1. CDR3: CASSGLAGDNEQFF. The DNA for the CDR3 is TGTGCCAGCAGCGGACTAGCGGGGGACAATGAGCAGTTCTTC.

The chain uses TRBV2 and TRBJ1-2, with 8 bases matching TRBD1. Trimming removed 5 bases from V and 7 bases from J; junction bases left unmatched: 6. The CDR3 loop spans 13 amino acids. Germline V gene data show CDR1 as SNHLY and CDR2 as FYNNEI. The chain's CDR3 is CASSLGQGGGYTF. The CDR3 bases are TGTGCCAGCAGTCTTGGACAGGGTGGTGGCTACACCTTC. Full variable domain (remainder filled in from reference TRBV2 and TRBJ1-2): EPEVTQTPSHQVTQMGQEVILRCVPISNHLYFYWYRQILGQKVEFLVSFYNNEISEKSEIFDDQFSVERPDGSNFTLKIRSTKLEDSAMYFCASSLGQGGGYTFGSGTRLTVV.

This clone occurred a few times. V gene TRBV19 combines with J gene TRBJ1-3, with D possibly being TRBD1 (6 bases). Trimming removed 6 bases from V and 1 base from J, with 13 bases in between. The CDR3 runs 15 residues. Germline V CDR1 and CDR2: LNHDA, SQIVND (reference sequence). Here the CDR3 DNA reads TGTGCCAGTAGCCAGGACAGTTCTTCTGGAAACACCATATATTTT. It codes for CASSQDSSSGNTIYF.

This clone was found a few times. The rearrangement links TRBV2 to TRBJ2-5; 8 nucleotides agree with TRBD2. Germline assignment: CDR1 SNHLY and CDR2 FYNNEI. V was pared by 10 bases and J by 5 bases, with 12 bases of the junction left unmatched. This CDR3 comprises 14 residues. CDR3 loop: CATRGGSTGETQYF. The DNA for the CDR3 is TGTGCCACCCGGGGGGGCTCCACCGGTGAGACCCAGTACTTC.

CDR3 DNA sequence: TGTGCCAGCAGCTCGTCCCGGCCCACAGATACGCAGTATTTT. It codes for CASSSSRPTDTQYF. The chain couples TRBV27 to TRBJ2-3; no clear D gene. The germline V gene has CDR1 MNHEY and CDR2 SMNVEV (reference sequence). V gave up 6 bases and J gave up 2 bases, with 12 bases separating them. The CDR3 runs to 14 residues.

J is TRBJ2-2 and V is TRBV4-3; D remains ambiguous. V was shortened by 3 bases and J by 7 bases, with 12 bases between the two germline ends. The CDR3 sequence is 14 residues long. Germline CDR1 reads LGHNA; CDR2 reads YSLEER. The CDR3 protein is CASSQGAWGGELFF. In nucleotides, the CDR3 is TGCGCCAGCAGCCAGGGCGCCTGGGGCGGGGAGCTGTTTTTT.